This T cell receptor beta chain was profiled in a study of T cell responses to AZD1222 COVID-19 vaccine. Germline values: CDR1 SGHAT, CDR2 FQNNGV. The V and J ends lost 1 base and 8 bases respectively, with 15 bases between them. The CDR3 spans 16 residues. TCRdb's copy holds only in-frame clones and misses some; the assay was immunoSEQ multiplex PCR. The sample contains 250,000 to 300,000 clones, approximately 94% of which appear only once. The sequencing used peripheral blood, collected 28 days after the second AZD1222 dose. The V call is TRBV11-2, the J call TRBJ1-6; D is possibly TRBD1 (6 bases). The TCR was taken from an adult who received the AZD1222 COVID-19 vaccine. CDR3 region: CASSLVRGPGHSPLHF. DNA for the CDR3: TGTGCCAGCAGCTTAGTTCGGGGGCCGGGTCATTCACCCCTCCACTTT.